A selection of T cell receptor beta chains follows, all from one sample in a study of blood T cell repertoires in COVID-19. Assay: immunoSEQ multiplex PCR; the TCRdb copy retains only in-frame clones and omits some. The repertoire holds fewer than 300,000 clones, just under 90% seen once, with about 6% in the top ten. The sample taken for sequencing was peripheral blood. Every receptor here comes from a woman in her forties or fifties with COVID-19, enrolled during active disease. CDR3s leave out the opening cysteine and the closing phenylalanine or tryptophan.

v_call | cdr3_aa
TRBV12-3/TRBV12-4 | ASSFSYEQY
TRBV4-3 | ASSQDHHQGAEAF
TRBV5-1 | ASSLELAGGKSYEQY
TRBV6-5 | ASSYSGTGGYEQY
TRBV10-1 | ASSGEQGYEQY
TRBV29-1 | SVANRGNTGELF
TRBV7-2 | ASSLGQIGELF
TRBV6-2/TRBV6-3 | ASSLAGARETQY
TRBV5-4 | ASSRTGTVNTEAF
TRBV6-2/TRBV6-3 | ASSYWRASANYGYT
TRBV6-2/TRBV6-3 | ASSSPTVYQETQY
TRBV5-1 | ASSLRSSSTDTQY
TRBV4-3 | ASSHQQTDNEQF
TRBV7-2 | ASSLSPSYEQY
TRBV9 | ASSRGRGSGANVLT
TRBV6-6 | ASIPGGSYEQY
TRBV11-2 | AIPTGATNTGELF
TRBV3-1/TRBV3-2 | ASSLGLAGAGANVLT
TRBV19 | ASSVGGGLAKNIQY
TRBV20-1 | SARPLETQY
TRBV28 | ASSPGDGFYEQY
TRBV5-4 | ASSLGYLAGVQETQY
TRBV30 | ALDPSGTGYTDTQY
TRBV5-4 | ASSKSYTDTQY
TRBV29-1 | STRTAQETQY
TRBV20-1 | SASPTSGRKETQY
TRBV19 | ASSIRTDGTYEQY
TRBV10-3 | ALRAGTGISYEQY
TRBV4-1 | ASGSHTGELF
TRBV25-1 | ASSDLSYQF
TRBV11-3 | ASSLDGTDTQY